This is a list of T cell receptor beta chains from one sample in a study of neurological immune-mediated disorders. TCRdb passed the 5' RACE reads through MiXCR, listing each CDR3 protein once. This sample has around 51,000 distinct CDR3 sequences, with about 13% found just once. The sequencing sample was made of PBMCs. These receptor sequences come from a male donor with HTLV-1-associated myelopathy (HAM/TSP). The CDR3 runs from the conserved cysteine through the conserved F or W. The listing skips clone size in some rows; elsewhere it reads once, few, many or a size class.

CDR3aa: CASSLGLAGSTDTQYF
abundance: many
v_gene: TRBV7-2

CDR3aa: CSAETSGGYEQYF
abundance: many
v_gene: TRBV20-1

CDR3aa: CASSSGWNQPQHF
abundance: many
v_gene: TRBV5-1

CDR3aa: CASSVQGLAKNIQYF
abundance: many
v_gene: TRBV28

CDR3aa: CSASRRTRVYNEQFF
abundance: many
v_gene: TRBV20-1

CDR3aa: CASSLSRGPKYGYTF
abundance: many
v_gene: TRBV27

CDR3aa: CASSQDEAGGKETQYF
abundance: many
v_gene: TRBV3-1

CDR3aa: CASSLLAKNIQYF
abundance: many
v_gene: TRBV6-6

CDR3aa: CASSPQGETQYF
abundance: many
v_gene: TRBV7-2

CDR3aa: CASSFAASNYGYTF
abundance: medium-sized
v_gene: TRBV5-1

CDR3aa: CASSQPAIGTSGTGRTLSTDTQYF
abundance: -
v_gene: TRBV4-1

CDR3aa: CARSLAVDEQYF
abundance: -
v_gene: TRBV5-5

CDR3aa: CSARVADSPYGYTF
abundance: medium-sized
v_gene: TRBV20-1

CDR3aa: CSARDWAAPFYGYTF
abundance: many
v_gene: TRBV20-1

CDR3aa: CASTARQGSYEQYF
abundance: -
v_gene: TRBV6-6

CDR3aa: CASTRADETQYF
abundance: many
v_gene: TRBV5-1

CDR3aa: CASSYSKAADYGYTF
abundance: many
v_gene: TRBV6-5

CDR3aa: CASSVSGKANYGYTF
abundance: -
v_gene: TRBV18

CDR3aa: CASSLQTYNSPLHF
abundance: many
v_gene: TRBV27

CDR3aa: CASSLGTVNNSPLHF
abundance: many
v_gene: TRBV7-2

CDR3aa: CSARRLMVEGTQYF
abundance: many
v_gene: TRBV20-1